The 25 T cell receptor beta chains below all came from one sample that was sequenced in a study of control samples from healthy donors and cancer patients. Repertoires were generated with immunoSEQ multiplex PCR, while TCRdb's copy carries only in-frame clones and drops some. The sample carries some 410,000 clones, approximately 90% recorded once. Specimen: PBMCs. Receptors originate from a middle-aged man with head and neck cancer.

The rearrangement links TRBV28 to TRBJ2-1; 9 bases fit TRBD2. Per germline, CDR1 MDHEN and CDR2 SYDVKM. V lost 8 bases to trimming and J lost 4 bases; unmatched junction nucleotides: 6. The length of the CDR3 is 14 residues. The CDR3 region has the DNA TGTGCCAGCCTAACTAGCGGGCCGTACAATGAGCAGTTCTTC. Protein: CASLTSGPYNEQFF.

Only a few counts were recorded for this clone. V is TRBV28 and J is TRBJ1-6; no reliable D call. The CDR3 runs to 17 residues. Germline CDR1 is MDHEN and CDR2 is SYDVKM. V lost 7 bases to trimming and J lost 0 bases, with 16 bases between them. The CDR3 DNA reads TGTGCCAGCAAGCCCTGGTCGGCTAGCTCCTATAATTCACCCCTCCACTTT. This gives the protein CASKPWSASSYNSPLHF.

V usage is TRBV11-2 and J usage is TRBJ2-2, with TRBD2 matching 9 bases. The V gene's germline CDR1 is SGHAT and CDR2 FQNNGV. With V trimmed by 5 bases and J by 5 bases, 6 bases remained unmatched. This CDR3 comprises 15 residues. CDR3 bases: TGTGCCAGCAGCCCGGGACTAGCTTCAACCGGGGAGCTGTTTTTT. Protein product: CASSPGLASTGELFF.

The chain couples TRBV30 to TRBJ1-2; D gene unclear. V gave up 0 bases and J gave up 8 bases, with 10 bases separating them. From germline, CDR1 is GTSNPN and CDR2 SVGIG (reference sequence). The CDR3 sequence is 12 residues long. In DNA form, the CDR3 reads TGTGCCTGGAGTGTGGCCCGAGGGGGCTACACCTTC. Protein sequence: CAWSVARGGYTF. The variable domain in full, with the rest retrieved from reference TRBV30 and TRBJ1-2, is SQTIHQWPATLVQPVGSPLSLECTVEGTSNPNLYWYRQAAGRGLQLLFYSVGIGQISSEVPQNLSASRPQDRQFILSSKKLLLSDSGFYLCAWSVARGGYTFGSGTRLTVV.

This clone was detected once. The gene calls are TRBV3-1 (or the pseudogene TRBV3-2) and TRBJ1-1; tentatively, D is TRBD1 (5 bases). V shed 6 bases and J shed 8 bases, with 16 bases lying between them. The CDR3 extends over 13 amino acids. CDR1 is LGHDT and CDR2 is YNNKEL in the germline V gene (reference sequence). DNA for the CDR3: TGTGCCAGCAGTAGTATTAGACAGACCGAAGCTTTCTTT. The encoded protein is CASSSIRQTEAFF.

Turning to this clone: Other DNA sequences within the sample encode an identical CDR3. In nucleotides, the CDR3 is TGTGCCAGCAGTTTGGGAAACTATGGCTACACCTTC. Translation: CASSLGNYGYTF. V gene TRBV12-3 or TRBV12-4 combines with J gene TRBJ1-2; the D is unclear. V was trimmed by 3 bases and J by 2 bases, leaving 4 bases between them. The CDR3 consists of 12 residues.

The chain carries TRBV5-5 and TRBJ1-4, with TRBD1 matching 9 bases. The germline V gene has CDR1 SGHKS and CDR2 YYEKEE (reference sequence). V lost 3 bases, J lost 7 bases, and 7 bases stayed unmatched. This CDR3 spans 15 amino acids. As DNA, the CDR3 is TGTGCCAGCAGCTCACCACAGGGGGCGCGTGAAAAACTGTTTTTT. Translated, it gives CASSSPQGAREKLFF.

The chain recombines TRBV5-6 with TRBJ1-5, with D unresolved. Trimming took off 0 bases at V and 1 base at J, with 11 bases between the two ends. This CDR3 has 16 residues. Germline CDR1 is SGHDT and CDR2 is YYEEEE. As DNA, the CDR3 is TGTGCCAGCAGCTTGGGGGGAGGTTACAGCAATCAGCCCCAGCATTTT. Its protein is CASSLGGGYSNQPQHF.

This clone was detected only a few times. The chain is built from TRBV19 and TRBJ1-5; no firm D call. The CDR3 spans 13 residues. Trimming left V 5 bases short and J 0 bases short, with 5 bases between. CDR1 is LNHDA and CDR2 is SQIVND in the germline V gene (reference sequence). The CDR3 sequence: CASSWSSNQPQHF. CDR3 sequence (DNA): TGTGCCAGTAGTTGGAGTAGCAATCAGCCCCAGCATTTT. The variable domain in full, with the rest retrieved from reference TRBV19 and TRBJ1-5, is DGGITQSPKYLFRKEGQNVTLSCEQNLNHDAMYWYRQDPGQGLRLIYYSQIVNDFQKGDIAEGYSVSREKKESFPLTVTSAQKNPTAFYLCASSWSSNQPQHFGDGTRLSIL.

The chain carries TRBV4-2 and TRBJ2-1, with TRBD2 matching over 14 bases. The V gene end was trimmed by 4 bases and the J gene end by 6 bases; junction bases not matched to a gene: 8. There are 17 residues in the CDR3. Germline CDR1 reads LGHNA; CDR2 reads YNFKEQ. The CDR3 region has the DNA TGTGCCAGCAGCCCCAGACTAGCGGGGGGGCAGGGCAATGAGCAGTTCTTC. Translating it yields CASSPRLAGGQGNEQFF.

The CDR3 reads CASSFFGGSQETQYF. In DNA form, the CDR3 reads TGTGCCAGCAGCTTTTTCGGGGGGTCCCAAGAGACCCAGTACTTC. The rearrangement links TRBV5-4 to TRBJ2-5; TRBD2 aligns across 7 bases. This CDR3 comprises 15 residues. V lost 2 bases and J lost 1; bases outside the gene matches: 5. The germline CDR1 and CDR2 sequences are SGHNT and YYREEE (reference sequence).

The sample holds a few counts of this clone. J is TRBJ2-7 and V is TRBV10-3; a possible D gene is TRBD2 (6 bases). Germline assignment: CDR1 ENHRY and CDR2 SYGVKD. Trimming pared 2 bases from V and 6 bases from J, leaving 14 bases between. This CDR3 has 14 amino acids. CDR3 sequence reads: CAISEDGSLGEQYF. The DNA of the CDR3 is TGTGCCATCAGTGAGGACGGGAGTCTAGGCGAGCAGTACTTC.

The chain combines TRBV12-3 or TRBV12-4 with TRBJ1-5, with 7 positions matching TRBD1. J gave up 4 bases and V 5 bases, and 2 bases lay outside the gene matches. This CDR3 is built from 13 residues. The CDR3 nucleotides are TGTGCCAGCAGTAGGGGGCGAAATCAGCCCCAGCATTTT. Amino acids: CASSRGRNQPQHF.

The CDR3 is CASSLGTDSQETQYF. In DNA, the CDR3 is TGTGCCAGCAGCTTAGGGACCGACTCTCAAGAGACCCAGTACTTC. V is TRBV11-2 and J is TRBJ2-5; D is ambiguous. Germline-derived CDR1 and CDR2 are SGHAT and FQNNGV. The CDR3 has 15 residues. Trimming removed 1 base from V and 2 bases from J, with 11 bases in between.

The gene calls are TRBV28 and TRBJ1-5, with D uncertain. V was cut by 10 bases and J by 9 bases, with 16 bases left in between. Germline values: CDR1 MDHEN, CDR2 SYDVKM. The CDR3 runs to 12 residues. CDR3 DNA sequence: TGTGCCACCACGCCCATCCTTGGGCCCCAGCATTTT. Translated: CATTPILGPQHF.

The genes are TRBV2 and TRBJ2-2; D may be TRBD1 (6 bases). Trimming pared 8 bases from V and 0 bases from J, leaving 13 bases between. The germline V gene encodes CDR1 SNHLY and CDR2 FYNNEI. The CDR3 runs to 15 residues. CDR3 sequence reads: CASSMDSSNTGELFF. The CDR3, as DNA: TGTGCCAGCTCCATGGACAGTTCGAACACCGGGGAGCTGTTTTTT.

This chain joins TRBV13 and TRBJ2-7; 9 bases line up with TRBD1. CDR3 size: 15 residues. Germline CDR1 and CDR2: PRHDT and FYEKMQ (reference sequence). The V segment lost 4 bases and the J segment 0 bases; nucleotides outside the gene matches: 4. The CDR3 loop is CASSYGTGTSYEQYF. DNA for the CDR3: TGTGCCAGCAGCTATGGGACAGGGACCTCCTACGAGCAGTACTTC.

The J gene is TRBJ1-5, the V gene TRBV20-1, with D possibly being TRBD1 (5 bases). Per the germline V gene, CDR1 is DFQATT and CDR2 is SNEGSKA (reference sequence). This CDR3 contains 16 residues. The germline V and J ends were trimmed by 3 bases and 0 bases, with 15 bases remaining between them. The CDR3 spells CSASPAGRYSNQPQHF. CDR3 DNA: TGCAGTGCTAGTCCGGCAGGGAGATATAGCAATCAGCCCCAGCATTTT.

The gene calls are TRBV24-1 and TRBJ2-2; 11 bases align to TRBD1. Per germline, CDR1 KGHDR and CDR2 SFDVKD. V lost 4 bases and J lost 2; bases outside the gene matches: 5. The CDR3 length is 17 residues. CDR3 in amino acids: CATSDTGTGGNTGELFF. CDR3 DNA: TGTGCCACCAGTGACACCGGGACAGGGGGAAACACCGGGGAGCTGTTTTTT.

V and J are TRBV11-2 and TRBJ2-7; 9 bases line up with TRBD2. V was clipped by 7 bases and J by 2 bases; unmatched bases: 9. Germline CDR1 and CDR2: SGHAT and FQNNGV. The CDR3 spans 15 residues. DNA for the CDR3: TGTGCCAGCATAGCGGGGGTAGCGGGAACCTACGAGCAGTACTTC. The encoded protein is CASIAGVAGTYEQYF.

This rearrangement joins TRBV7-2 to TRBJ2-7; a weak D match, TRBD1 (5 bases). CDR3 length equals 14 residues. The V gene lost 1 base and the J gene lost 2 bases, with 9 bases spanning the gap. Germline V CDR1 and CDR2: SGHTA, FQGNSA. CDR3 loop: CASSLVGAAYEQYF. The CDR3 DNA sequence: TGTGCCAGCAGCTTAGTAGGGGCGGCCTACGAGCAGTACTTC.

CDR3 region: CASSLGVFNEQFF. The CDR3, as DNA: TGTGCCAGCAGCCTGGGGGTCTTCAATGAGCAGTTCTTC. V gene TRBV7-9 combines with J gene TRBJ2-1, with D perhaps given as TRBD1 or TRBD2 (5 bases each). Trimming cost V 5 bases and J 6 bases, with 11 bases left between them. Germline CDR1 and CDR2: SEHNR and FQNEAQ (reference sequence). The CDR3 is 13 residues long.

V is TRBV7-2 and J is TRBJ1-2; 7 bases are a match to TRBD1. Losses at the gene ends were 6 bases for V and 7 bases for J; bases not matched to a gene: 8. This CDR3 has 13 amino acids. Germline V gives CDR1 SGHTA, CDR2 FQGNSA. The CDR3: CASREGQKGGYTF. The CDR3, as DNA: TGTGCCAGCAGGGAGGGACAGAAGGGTGGCTACACCTTC. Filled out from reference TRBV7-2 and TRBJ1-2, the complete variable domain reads GAGVSQSPSNKVTEKGKDVELRCDPISGHTALYWYRQSLGQGLEFLIYFQGNSAPDKSGLPSDRFSAERTGGSVSTLTIQRTQQEDSAVYLCASREGQKGGYTFGSGTRLTVV.

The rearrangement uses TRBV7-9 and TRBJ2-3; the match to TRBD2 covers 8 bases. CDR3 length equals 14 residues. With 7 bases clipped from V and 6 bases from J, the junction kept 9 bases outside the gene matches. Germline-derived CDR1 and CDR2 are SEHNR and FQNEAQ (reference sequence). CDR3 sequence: CASIRGGAFDTQYF. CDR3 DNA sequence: TGTGCCAGCATTCGGGGGGGCGCGTTCGATACGCAGTATTTT.

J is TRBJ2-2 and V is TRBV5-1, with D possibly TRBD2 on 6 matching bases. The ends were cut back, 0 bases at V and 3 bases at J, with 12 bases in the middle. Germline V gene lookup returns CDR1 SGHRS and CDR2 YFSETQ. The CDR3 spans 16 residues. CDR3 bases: TGCGCCAGCAGCTTGGTCAGGGAGCGGGACACCGGGGAGCTGTTTTTT. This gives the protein CASSLVRERDTGELFF.